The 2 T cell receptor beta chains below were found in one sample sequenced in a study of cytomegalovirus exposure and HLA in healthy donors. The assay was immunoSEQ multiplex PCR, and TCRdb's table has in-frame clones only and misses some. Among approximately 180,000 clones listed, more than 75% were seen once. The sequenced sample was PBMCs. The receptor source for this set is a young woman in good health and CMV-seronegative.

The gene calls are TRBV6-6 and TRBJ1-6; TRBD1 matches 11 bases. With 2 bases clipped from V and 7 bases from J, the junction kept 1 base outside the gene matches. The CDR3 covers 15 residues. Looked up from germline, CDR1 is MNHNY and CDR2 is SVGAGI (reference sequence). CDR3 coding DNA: TGTGCCAGCAGTTACGGGACAGGGGGGAATTCACCCCTCCACTTT. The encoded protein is CASSYGTGGNSPLHF.

The CDR3 loop is CAWSVGQGAQSPLHF. In DNA, the CDR3 is TGTGCCTGGAGTGTGGGACAGGGGGCTCAATCACCCCTCCACTTT. The genes are TRBV30 and TRBJ1-6, with TRBD1 matching 12 bases. From germline, CDR1 is GTSNPN and CDR2 SVGIG (reference sequence). V gave up 0 bases and J gave up 10 bases; unmatched junction bases: 4. The CDR3 is 15 amino acids.